Listed below are T cell receptor beta chains from one sample, sequenced in a study of blood T cell repertoires in COVID-19. Data came from immunoSEQ multiplex PCR; TCRdb stores just in-frame clones and leaves some out. The sample consists of fewer than 200,000 clones, more than 65% of them appearing once. Material for sequencing was PBMCs or T cells enriched from blood (not recorded which). These receptors all come from a man aged 60-69 years who had recovered from COVID-19. Each CDR3 is given with its conserved first and last residue. A D gene is named only where the DNA matches it firmly. Only some rows state a clone size, as once, few, many or a class for expanded clones.

few,TRBV6-5,TRBJ1-2,TRBD1,TGTGCCAGCAGTTATTACGGACAGGGGGGATTTGGCTACACCTTC,CASSYYGQGGFGYTF
few,TRBV9,TRBJ2-1,TRBD2,TGTGCCAGCAGGGGACTAGGGGGGTCTGATGAGCAGTTCTTC,CASRGLGGSDEQFF
once,TRBV13,TRBJ1-5,NA,TGTGCCAGCAGCCTGGGGGGTAGCAATCAGCCCCAGCATTTT,CASSLGGSNQPQHF
NA,TRBV27,TRBJ1-5,NA,TGTGCCAGCAGTTTAAGGGGAGGGTTTCAGCCCCAGCATTTT,CASSLRGGFQPQHF
few,TRBV7-2,TRBJ1-2,NA,TGTGCCAGCAGCTCAACCTGGTCAGGGGTCGGCTACACCTTC,CASSSTWSGVGYTF
NA,TRBV15,TRBJ1-2,TRBD1,TGTGCCACCAGCAAAGACAGGGATAAAACTATTGGCTACACCTTC,CATSKDRDKTIGYTF
NA,TRBV19,TRBJ1-4,NA,TGTGCCAGTACAGCGGACCCGAGTGTAACTAATGAAAAACTGTTTTTT,CASTADPSVTNEKLFF
NA,TRBV3-1/TRBV3-2,TRBJ1-2,NA,TGTGCCAGCAGCCGACCGGACAGACAAGAAATCTATGGCTACACCTTC,CASSRPDRQEIYGYTF
once,TRBV10-3,TRBJ1-4,NA,TGTGCCGCCCGTCCGGCAACTAATGAAAAACTGTTTTTT,CAARPATNEKLFF
NA,TRBV5-1,TRBJ2-3,NA,TGCGCCAGCAGCTTGGAACGCGGGGGCTGGGGGACAGATACGCAGTATTTT,CASSLERGGWGTDTQYF
NA,TRBV12-5,TRBJ2-1,TRBD2,TGTGCTAGTGGTTTGGGAGATAGCGGGGGGGAACCCTACAATGAGCAGTTCTTC,CASGLGDSGGEPYNEQFF
NA,TRBV29-1,TRBJ2-7,TRBD1,TGCAGCGTCTCTAGGACAGGGAAGATGAACGAGCAGTACTTC,CSVSRTGKMNEQYF
NA,TRBV7-3,TRBJ1-1,TRBD1,TGTGCCAGCAGCTTTTTCGGACAGGGATCTGAAGCTTTCTTT,CASSFFGQGSEAFF
NA,TRBV5-1,TRBJ1-2,TRBD1,TGCGCCAGCAGCTCCTCCGGGACAGAGGGCCTTGGCTACACCTTC,CASSSSGTEGLGYTF
once,TRBV11-3,TRBJ2-7,NA,TGTGCCAGCAGCTCCCGGGTCGACGAGCAGTACTTC,CASSSRVDEQYF
NA,TRBV6-1,TRBJ1-6,NA,TGTGCCAGCAGTGAGGGCGCAGGAAATTCACCCCTCCACTTT,CASSEGAGNSPLHF
NA,TRBV4-2,TRBJ2-3,NA,TGTGCCAGCAGCCGACTCCCCGGAGGAGCGTTGGCAGATACGCAGTATTTT,CASSRLPGGALADTQYF
NA,TRBV21-1,TRBJ2-1,NA,TGTGTACTAGCGGGTGGCAATGAGCAGTTCTTC,CVLAGGNEQFF
NA,TRBV7-3,TRBJ2-7,NA,TGTGCCAGCAGCAATACGCCCGGCTACGAGCAGTACTTC,CASSNTPGYEQYF
NA,TRBV20-1,TRBJ1-6,NA,TGCAGTGCTAGGGGGGGGACGTTGAACCACTTT,CSARGGTLNHF
NA,TRBV10-3,TRBJ2-5,TRBD2,TGTGCCATCAGTGGGACTAGCGGGGGGGGAGAGACCCAGTACTTC,CAISGTSGGGETQYF
few,TRBV7-2,TRBJ2-7,TRBD2,TGTGCCAGCAGCTTGGGAGCGGGGGGGAGCTACGAGCAGTACTTC,CASSLGAGGSYEQYF
NA,TRBV5-4,TRBJ1-2,NA,TGTGCCAGCAGCCCCAACAATGTAAAAAACTATGGCTACACCTTC,CASSPNNVKNYGYTF
NA,TRBV2,TRBJ1-5,NA,TGTGCCAGCAGGGGGACGGGGGGCCACAATCAGCCCCAGCATTTT,CASRGTGGHNQPQHF
NA,TRBV9,TRBJ2-2,TRBD1,TGTGCCAGCAGCTTTCGACAGGGGGATGTGGCCGGGGAGCTGTTTTTT,CASSFRQGDVAGELFF
NA,TRBV4-1,TRBJ2-5,TRBD1,TGCGCCAGCAGCCAAGATCAACGGCCCAGGGGGGAGACCCAGTACTTC,CASSQDQRPRGETQYF
NA,TRBV12-3/TRBV12-4,TRBJ2-7,TRBD1,TGTGCCAGCAGTTCCGGGACAGGGAGGGAGCAGTACTTC,CASSSGTGREQYF
NA,TRBV24-1,TRBJ2-2,NA,TGTGCCACCAGTGGACAGGTCGGCACCGGGGAGCTGTTTTTT,CATSGQVGTGELFF
NA,TRBV28,TRBJ1-4,NA,TGTGCCAGCAGTCGGAGCTTAGACAGACGATATAGTTTT,CASSRSLDRRYSF
NA,TRBV30,TRBJ1-6,NA,TGTGCCTGGAGTGTAGCCAGGGGACGTTCACCCCTCCACTTT,CAWSVARGRSPLHF
NA,TRBV7-3,TRBJ2-2,TRBD1,TGTGCCAGCAGCCGGGGACAGCAGAACACCGGGGAGCTGTTTTTT,CASSRGQQNTGELFF
NA,TRBV5-4,TRBJ1-2,NA,TGTGCCAGCAGCTCAGGACAGACCTATGGCTACACCTTC,CASSSGQTYGYTF
NA,TRBV11-3,TRBJ2-2,TRBD2,TGTGCCAGCGGACGGGGGGTGGGGACCGGGGAGCTGTTTTTT,CASGRGVGTGELFF
NA,TRBV29-1,TRBJ2-2,TRBD1,TGCAGCGTTGAACTAATGGGACAGGGGTTTACCGGGGAGCTGTTTTTT,CSVELMGQGFTGELFF
NA,TRBV7-3,TRBJ2-2,TRBD2,TGTGCCAGCAGCCCCCGGGGGGGTCCCTACACCGGGGAGCTGTTTTTT,CASSPRGGPYTGELFF
NA,TRBV10-3,TRBJ2-6,NA,TGTGCCATCAGTGGAGGTTTACGCTCTGGGGCCAACGTCCTGACTTTC,CAISGGLRSGANVLTF
NA,TRBV30,TRBJ1-4,NA,TGTGCCTGGAGTGACTACACGAATGAAAAACTGTTTTTT,CAWSDYTNEKLFF
NA,TRBV2,TRBJ1-4,TRBD1,TGTGCCAGCAGTGAAGCCGGGACAGGGGGCAATGAAAAACTGTTTTTT,CASSEAGTGGNEKLFF